This is a list of T cell receptor beta chains from one sample in a study of OX40 agonist ivuxolimab in advanced cancers. Libraries were prepared by immunoSEQ multiplex PCR; TCRdb keeps only in-frame clonotypes and omits some of them. Of more than 12,000 clones listed, 80% are singletons. The sequences come from CD4+ or CD8+ T cells sorted from blood, collected in a trial of the OX40 agonist ivuxolimab. Receptors originate from an adult with an advanced solid tumor such as melanoma, head and neck, liver or kidney cancer. Each CDR3 is given with its conserved first and last residue. The D gene is left open where the match is weak. The size entry is marked missing in some rows and otherwise reads once, few, many or a size class.

J	D	V	size	CDR3	DNA
TRBJ1-5	-	TRBV4-3	few	CASSQESYTGISNQPQHF	TGCGCCAGCAGCCAAGAGTCATACACCGGGATTAGCAATCAGCCCCAGCATTTT
TRBJ1-2	-	TRBV5-1	once	CASSWNGPSERRGYTF	TGCGCCAGCAGCTGGAACGGGCCTTCCGAGAGGAGGGGCTACACCTTC
TRBJ2-1	TRBD2	TRBV29-1	-	CSVTAGLQFF	TGCAGCGTGACAGCGGGGTTGCAGTTCTTC
TRBJ2-3	-	TRBV4-2	-	CASSLSPGVTDTQYF	TGTGCCAGCAGCCTCTCGCCGGGCGTCACAGATACGCAGTATTTT
TRBJ2-1	TRBD2	TRBV7-9	few	CASSLTSGYNEQFF	TGTGCCAGCAGCTTGACTAGCGGATACAATGAGCAGTTCTTC
TRBJ2-1	-	TRBV5-1	-	CASSLVAGGNEQFF	TGCGCCAGCAGCTTGGTTGCGGGTGGGAATGAGCAGTTCTTC
TRBJ2-3	-	TRBV18	once	CASSPRSESPPQWDTQYF	TGTGCCAGCTCACCACGGAGCGAGTCCCCCCCACAGTGGGATACGCAGTATTTT
TRBJ2-7	-	TRBV11-3	-	CASSLTGLSSYEQYF	TGTGCCAGCAGCTTAACTGGTCTTTCATCCTACGAGCAGTACTTC
TRBJ2-1	TRBD2	TRBV7-7	-	CASSLEPGGDEQFF	TGTGCTAGCAGCTTAGAACCGGGAGGGGATGAGCAGTTCTTC
TRBJ2-1	-	TRBV27	-	CASSSGTTNNEQFF	TGTGCCAGCAGTTCCGGGACGACAAACAATGAGCAGTTCTTC
TRBJ2-3	-	TRBV29-1	-	CSAQEGGGDTQYF	TGCAGCGCCCAGGAAGGCGGTGGAGATACGCAGTATTTT
TRBJ2-5	TRBD2	TRBV27	-	CASSLGGFQETQYF	TGTGCCAGCAGTTTGGGAGGGTTTCAAGAGACCCAGTACTTC
TRBJ2-7	-	TRBV6-6	once	CASRRPYEQYF	TGTGCCAGCAGGAGGCCCTACGAGCAGTACTTC
TRBJ2-3	-	TRBV4-3	once	CASSQGLGDTQYF	TGCGCCAGCAGCCAAGGTTTGGGGGATACGCAGTATTTT
TRBJ1-5	-	TRBV6-1	-	CASSEDSHQPQHF	TGTGCCAGCAGTGAAGACAGCCATCAGCCCCAGCATTTT
TRBJ1-3	-	TRBV7-3	-	CASSHPPWDGNTIYF	TGTGCCAGCAGCCATCCCCCATGGGACGGAAACACCATATATTTT
TRBJ2-2	TRBD1	TRBV2	once	CATIRTGVAGELFF	TGTGCCACTATTAGGACAGGGGTAGCCGGGGAGCTGTTTTTT
TRBJ2-7	-	TRBV27	-	CASSFGGSTYEQYF	TGTGCCAGCAGTTTTGGGGGCTCCACCTACGAGCAGTACTTC
TRBJ1-1	-	TRBV7-9	few	CASSLAVDEAFF	TGTGCCAGCAGCCTAGCGGTGGATGAAGCTTTCTTT
TRBJ2-1	-	TRBV7-2	-	CASSFARGNEQFF	TGTGCCAGCAGCTTCGCTAGAGGGAATGAGCAGTTCTTC
TRBJ2-1	-	TRBV6-4	-	CASSDSADGGSNEQFF	TGTGCCAGCAGTGACTCGGCCGATGGGGGGTCGAATGAGCAGTTCTTC
TRBJ2-5	TRBD2	TRBV15	once	CATSSMYLAGGPGEAQYF	TGTGCCACCAGCAGCATGTATTTAGCGGGAGGGCCAGGAGAGGCCCAGTACTTC
TRBJ2-7	TRBD1	TRBV27	-	CASSLLTGAEQYF	TGTGCCAGCAGTTTACTGACAGGGGCCGAGCAGTACTTC
TRBJ1-1	-	TRBV28	-	CASTLSQEAFF	TGTGCCAGCACCCTCTCCCAGGAAGCTTTCTTT
TRBJ2-2	TRBD1	TRBV6-5	-	CASSLGQGSTGELFF	TGTGCCAGCAGTTTAGGACAGGGATCCACCGGGGAGCTGTTTTTT
TRBJ2-7	-	TRBV7-2	-	CASSLDRAYEQYF	TGTGCCAGCAGCTTAGACAGGGCCTACGAGCAGTACTTC
TRBJ2-1	-	TRBV5-4	-	CASSPVERPYNEQFF	TGTGCCAGCAGCCCGGTGGAGCGGCCCTACAATGAGCAGTTCTTC
TRBJ2-1	TRBD1	TRBV5-6	-	CASRDRGGDWNEQFF	TGTGCCAGCAGGGACAGGGGCGGGGACTGGAATGAGCAGTTCTTC
TRBJ2-1	TRBD2	TRBV4-2	-	CASSQESLGASGSNEQFF	TGTGCCAGCAGCCAAGAGTCTCTTGGAGCTAGCGGGAGTAATGAGCAGTTCTTC
TRBJ2-1	-	TRBV6-6	-	CASTYGELTEQFF	TGTGCCAGCACTTACGGGGAGCTAACTGAGCAGTTCTTC
TRBJ2-7	TRBD2	TRBV6-5	medium-sized	CASSYAREGEQYF	TGTGCCAGCAGTTACGCCAGGGAGGGCGAGCAGTACTTC
TRBJ2-3	TRBD2	TRBV7-3	-	CASSSTSVPFTDTQYF	TGTGCCAGCAGCTCGACTAGCGTTCCGTTCACAGATACGCAGTATTTT
TRBJ2-2	TRBD2	TRBV18	-	CASSPGTSGTTGELFF	TGTGCCAGCTCACCCGGGACTAGCGGGACCACCGGGGAGCTGTTTTTT
TRBJ2-1	TRBD1	TRBV5-1	-	CASSPGTGLGNEQFF	TGCGCCAGCAGCCCGGGGACAGGGCTGGGCAATGAGCAGTTCTTC
TRBJ2-3	TRBD2	TRBV28	-	CASSYSSGRKDTQYF	TGTGCCAGCAGTTATTCTAGCGGGAGGAAGGATACGCAGTATTTT
TRBJ2-2	-	TRBV15	once	CATSREGSPGELFF	TGTGCCACCAGCAGAGAAGGGTCTCCCGGGGAGCTGTTTTTT
TRBJ2-1	TRBD2	TRBV5-4	-	CASSNSLGLAYNEQFF	TGTGCCAGCAGCAACTCCCTCGGACTAGCCTACAATGAGCAGTTCTTC
TRBJ2-7	-	TRBV4-2	-	CASSLGALPSKQYF	TGTGCCAGCAGCTTGGGGGCGCTTCCCAGTAAGCAGTACTTC
TRBJ2-1	TRBD2	TRBV29-1	-	CSVAGTSGGGSYNEQFF	TGCAGCGTTGCCGGGACTAGCGGGGGAGGCTCCTACAATGAGCAGTTCTTC
TRBJ1-6	-	TRBV28	-	CASSLVNSPLHF	TGTGCCAGCAGTCTCGTGAATTCACCCCTCCACTTT
TRBJ2-1	TRBD2	TRBV29-1	-	CSVEIGRGGSYNEQFF	TGCAGCGTTGAAATTGGCCGGGGGGGCTCCTACAATGAGCAGTTCTTC
TRBJ2-1	-	TRBV27	-	CASSLGGPYNEQFF	TGTGCCAGCAGTTTAGGTGGGCCCTACAATGAGCAGTTCTTC
TRBJ2-7	TRBD1	TRBV5-5	-	CASRPDRDYEQYF	TGTGCCAGCAGGCCCGACAGGGACTACGAGCAGTACTTC
TRBJ2-1	TRBD2	TRBV4-3	-	CASSQSGGALVFSYNEQFF	TGCGCCAGCAGCCAATCCGGGGGGGCACTAGTTTTTAGCTACAATGAGCAGTTCTTC
TRBJ2-5	-	TRBV28	-	CASTPREGGSRETQYF	TGTGCCAGCACCCCACGGGAAGGGGGATCAAGAGAGACCCAGTACTTC
TRBJ1-3	-	TRBV15	-	CATSRFQALENTIYF	TGTGCCACCAGCAGATTCCAGGCTTTGGAGAACACCATATATTTT
TRBJ2-7	-	TRBV2	-	CASSQGLPYEQYF	TGTGCCAGCAGTCAGGGCCTGCCATACGAGCAGTACTTC
TRBJ1-1	-	TRBV6-5	-	CASSYEWRNTEAFF	TGTGCCAGCAGTTATGAATGGAGGAACACTGAAGCTTTCTTT
TRBJ2-3	TRBD1	TRBV19	-	CASSIDLFGDSHF	TGTGCCAGTAGTATAGATCTATTCGGGGACAGTCATTTT
TRBJ2-7	-	TRBV5-5	-	CASSSGDSPYEQYF	TGTGCCAGCAGCTCGGGGGACAGTCCCTACGAGCAGTACTTC
TRBJ2-3	-	TRBV6-4	few	CASSSSGTDTQYF	TGTGCCAGCAGTTCTAGCGGCACAGATACGCAGTATTTT
TRBJ1-1	-	TRBV14	once	CASSQENRKNTEAFF	TGTGCCAGCAGCCAAGAAAACAGAAAGAACACTGAAGCTTTCTTT
TRBJ2-1	TRBD1	TRBV11-3	once	CASSLSPAGQGAYNEQFF	TGTGCCAGCAGCTTATCCCCCGCGGGACAGGGGGCCTACAATGAGCAGTTCTTC
TRBJ2-1	-	TRBV30	-	CAGLRGRYNEQFF	TGTGCCGGTTTAAGAGGGAGGTACAATGAGCAGTTCTTC
TRBJ2-1	-	TRBV15	-	CATSREGTDGYNEQFF	TGTGCCACCAGCAGAGAAGGGACCGACGGGTACAATGAGCAGTTCTTC
TRBJ2-5	TRBD1	TRBV9	once	CASSVAGTEETQYF	TGTGCCAGCAGCGTCGCAGGGACAGAAGAGACCCAGTACTTC
TRBJ2-3	-	TRBV7-3	-	CASSPTQRRSTDTQYF	TGTGCCAGCAGCCCGACCCAGCGGAGGAGCACAGATACGCAGTATTTT
TRBJ1-4	-	TRBV4-1	-	CASSRGPGEKLFF	TGCGCCAGCAGCCGGGGGCCGGGTGAAAAACTGTTTTTT
TRBJ2-3	-	TRBV6-5	-	CASVEGIEADTQYF	TGTGCCAGCGTCGAGGGAATAGAAGCAGATACGCAGTATTTT
TRBJ2-5	TRBD2	TRBV7-9	-	CASSLRVAGRETQYF	TGTGCCAGCAGCTTAAGGGTAGCGGGGCGGGAGACCCAGTACTTC